The 3 T cell receptor beta chains presented below share a single source sample, sequenced in a study of technical replicates of blood from several donors. Profiled with immunoSEQ multiplex PCR; TCRdb holds only in-frame clones, not every one. Here the sample spans around 75,000 clones, about 93% being singletons. Sequencing was done on a sample of T cells isolated from PBMCs. Every receptor here comes from a human donor in good health.

This chain connects TRBV20-1 to TRBJ2-1; D unclear. Between the trimmed V and J ends, which lost 5 bases and 15 bases, there was a span of 17 bases. The CDR3 runs 11 residues. Germline V gene lookup returns CDR1 DFQATT and CDR2 SNEGSKA (reference sequence). This chain's CDR3 is CSALEESSLFF. For the CDR3, the DNA is TGCAGTGCTCTTGAGGAGAGTTCCTTGTTCTTC.

This sequence joins TRBV5-1 and TRBJ2-7; D gene uncertain. The V gene's germline CDR1 is SGHRS and CDR2 YFSETQ. The V and J ends lost 0 bases and 3 bases respectively, with 7 bases between them. The CDR3 sequence is 13 residues long. CDR3 DNA: TGCGCCAGCAGCTTGGCCGCAGTCTACGAGCAGTACTTC. It yields the protein CASSLAAVYEQYF.

This clone was detected a few times. The V and J genes are TRBV6-5 and TRBJ1-1; 7 bases line up with TRBD1. V was clipped by 6 bases and J by 4 bases; unmatched bases: 5. Germline values: CDR1 MNHEY, CDR2 SVGAGI. This CDR3 has 13 amino acids. The CDR3 sequence: CASRPDRATEAFF. The CDR3, as DNA: TGTGCCAGCAGACCAGACAGGGCCACTGAAGCTTTCTTT.